This passage covers 12 T cell receptor beta chains from one sample sequenced in a study of blood T cell repertoires in COVID-19. Here immunoSEQ multiplex PCR was the method, and the copy in TCRdb shows in-frame clones only, minus some. The sample holds under 250,000 clones; about nine tenths are singletons and the top ten take around 1.7%. The sample consisted of peripheral blood. The receptors originated from a woman aged 55 to 70 who had recovered from COVID-19.

This sequence joins TRBV7-2 and TRBJ2-1; D may be TRBD1 (5 bases). The CDR3 runs to 14 residues. The V and J ends lost 7 bases and 1 base respectively, with 11 bases between them. The germline CDR1 and CDR2 sequences are SGHTA and FQGNSA. The CDR3 spells CASTRQRSYNEQFF. The DNA of the CDR3 is TGTGCCAGCACCCGACAGAGATCCTACAATGAGCAGTTCTTC. The whole variable domain, filled in from reference TRBV7-2 and TRBJ2-1, reads GAGVSQSPSNKVTEKGKDVELRCDPISGHTALYWYRQSLGQGLEFLIYFQGNSAPDKSGLPSDRFSAERTGGSVSTLTIQRTQQEDSAVYLCASTRQRSYNEQFFGPGTRLTVL.

The gene calls are TRBV27 and TRBJ1-1, with TRBD1 identical over 7 bases. The CDR3 spans 15 residues. The ends lost 10 bases at V and 4 bases at J; junction bases unmatched: 15. Germline assignment: CDR1 MNHEY and CDR2 SMNVEV (reference sequence). In nucleotides, the CDR3 is TGTGCCACCCCCCGGACAGGCCCCCTAGGCACTGAAGCTTTCTTT. This codes for CATPRTGPLGTEAFF.

The chain links TRBV10-3 to TRBJ2-7; TRBD1 agrees at 8 bases. The CDR3 contains 14 residues. Losses at the gene ends were 6 bases for V and 6 bases for J; bases not matched to a gene: 10. CDR1 is ENHRY, CDR2 SYGVKD, per germline. CDR3 bases: TGTGCCATCAGCATACAGGGGGAGATAGCCGAGCAGTACTTC. This translates into CAISIQGEIAEQYF.

The chain couples TRBV6-6 to TRBJ1-5, with D possibly matching TRBD1 (6 bases). Germline CDR1 reads MNHNY; CDR2 reads SVGAGI (reference sequence). The CDR3 contains 13 residues. The ends were cut back, 7 bases at V and 4 bases at J, with 11 bases in the middle. The CDR3 here is CASIHQGNQPQHF. The DNA for the CDR3 is TGTGCCAGCATTCATCAGGGGAATCAGCCCCAGCATTTT.

The V gene is TRBV5-1, the J gene TRBJ2-2, with TRBD1 identical over 9 bases. This CDR3 is built from 17 residues. Germline V gene sequence: CDR1 SGHRS, CDR2 YFSETQ. After removal of 2 bases from V and 5 bases from J, the junction contained 10 bases not matched to a gene. The CDR3 protein is CASSFNPGTGRTGELFF. The DNA of the CDR3 is TGCGCCAGCAGCTTCAATCCCGGGACAGGGAGAACCGGGGAGCTGTTTTTT.

This chain's CDR3 is CASSLIGPARGVDETQYF. CDR3 in DNA: TGTGCCAGCAGCTTAATCGGTCCGGCGCGGGGGGTTGATGAGACCCAGTACTTC. The rearrangement links TRBV7-2 to TRBJ2-5; TRBD2 matches 8 bases. The CDR3 loop spans 18 amino acids. Germline V CDR1 and CDR2: SGHTA, FQGNSA. The junction had 16 bases not matched to a gene; V was cut back by 2 bases and J by 5 bases. The complete variable domain, with remaining parts taken from reference TRBV7-2 and TRBJ2-5, reads GAGVSQSPSNKVTEKGKDVELRCDPISGHTALYWYRQSLGQGLEFLIYFQGNSAPDKSGLPSDRFSAERTGGSVSTLTIQRTQQEDSAVYLCASSLIGPARGVDETQYFGPGTRLLVL.

J is TRBJ2-3 and V is TRBV6-2 or TRBV6-3, with 9 bases matching TRBD1. V gave up 6 bases and J gave up 10 bases; unmatched junction bases: 17. The CDR3 extends over 16 amino acids. CDR1 is MNHEY and CDR2 is SVGEGT in the germline V gene. The CDR3 coding sequence is TGTGCCAGCAGCCAAGCCGGGACAGGGCTCTTTCCCGCGCAGTATTTT. It encodes CASSQAGTGLFPAQYF.

This chain joins TRBV7-9 and TRBJ2-5, with D maybe TRBD2 (6 bases). The CDR3 has 17 residues. Trimming stripped 1 base from V and 2 bases from J, with 17 bases between. CDR1 is SEHNR and CDR2 is FQNEAQ in the germline V gene (reference sequence). The CDR3: CASSLGPAGRPQETQYF. In DNA, the CDR3 is TGTGCCAGCAGCTTAGGCCCGGCGGGGCGACCTCAAGAGACCCAGTACTTC.

This clone has more than one count but fewer than ten. The sample contains more than one DNA sequence encoding this CDR3. V usage is TRBV5-1 and J usage is TRBJ2-7, with 7 positions matching TRBD1. The J segment lost 2 bases and the V segment lost 0 bases, leaving 5 bases of the junction unmatched. CDR3 length equals 15 residues. Germline CDR1 reads SGHRS; CDR2 reads YFSETQ. For the CDR3, the DNA is TGCGCCAGCAGCTTGGGGACAGGACGCCCCTACGAGCAGTACTTC. Its translation: CASSLGTGRPYEQYF.

The J gene is TRBJ2-7, the V gene TRBV9; D is perhaps TRBD1 (5 bases). V was cut by 4 bases and J by 0 bases, with 11 bases left in between. This CDR3 region has 14 residues. The germline gives CDR1 SGDLS, CDR2 YYNGEE. CDR3 sequence (DNA): TGTGCCAGCAGCATTACAGGATTCTCCTACGAGCAGTACTTC. This translates into CASSITGFSYEQYF.

CDR3 in amino acids: CASSLESEAFF. CDR3 DNA sequence: TGTGCCAGCAGTTTGGAGTCTGAAGCTTTCTTT. The chain is built from TRBV28 and TRBJ1-1; D gene unclear. The CDR3 covers 11 residues. Germline CDR1 and CDR2: MDHEN and SYDVKM. V lost 3 bases and J lost 6, with 5 bases in between.

The chain uses TRBV24-1 and TRBJ1-1, with 7 bases lining up with TRBD1. The CDR3 runs 14 residues. Germline-derived CDR1 and CDR2 are KGHDR and SFDVKD. J gave up 4 bases and V 4 bases, and 5 bases lay outside the gene matches. This CDR3 reads CATSDRTGGTEAFF. CDR3 in DNA: TGTGCCACCAGTGACCGGACAGGTGGCACTGAAGCTTTCTTT.